This T cell receptor beta chain was identified in a study of blood T cell repertoires in COVID-19. Study summary: The United States, Italy and Spain were the sources of the acute and convalescent COVID-19 samples. PBMCs, B-cell-depleted T cells, or T cells were the source of the cDNA or gDNA that made up the material.

Under the authors' procedure: Scientists estimated how many nucleated cells there were by amplifying reference gene primers. The method was immunoSEQ multiplex PCR; TCRdb's version includes in-frame clones alone and lacks a portion of them. V and J calls and clone size come straight from that table; D and trimming were deduced from the DNA. The table shows under 300,000 clones, with 83% occurring only once. Looked up from germline, CDR1 is SGHNT and CDR2 is YENEEA. This CDR3 has 16 amino acids. The junction had 2 bases not matched to a gene; V was cut back by 5 bases and J by 5 bases. Sample: peripheral blood. The clonotype originates from a woman aged 50 to 60 who had recovered from COVID-19. This chain uses TRBV11-3 with TRBJ2-2, with 16 bases identical to TRBD2. The CDR3 loop is CASSPGLAGGTGELFF. In DNA form, the CDR3 reads TGTGCCAGCAGCCCGGGACTAGCGGGAGGGACCGGGGAGCTGTTTTTT.